This passage covers 29 T cell receptor beta chains from one sample sequenced in a study of blood T cell repertoires in COVID-19. Profiled with immunoSEQ multiplex PCR; TCRdb holds only in-frame clones, not every one. The sample contains fewer than 400,000 clones, 80% to 90% of which appear only once. Sequences were obtained from PBMCs or T cells enriched from blood (not recorded which). Receptor source: a man aged 30-40 years who had recovered from COVID-19.

This clone occurred a few times. The chain links TRBV3-1 (or the pseudogene TRBV3-2) to TRBJ1-2; no definite D call. With 4 bases removed from V and 3 bases from J, the gap between germline ends came to 9 bases. Germline V gene sequence: CDR1 LGHDT, CDR2 YNNKEL (reference sequence). The CDR3 contains 13 residues. The CDR3 DNA follows: TGTGCCAGCAGCCCCCTGCCGGACTATGGCTACACCTTC. Encoded protein: CASSPLPDYGYTF.

The chain's CDR3 is CASSLGGATDTQYF. The CDR3 DNA follows: TGCGCCAGCAGCTTAGGGGGAGCCACAGATACGCAGTATTTT. V is TRBV5-1 and J is TRBJ2-3; D is possibly TRBD1 (6 bases). Germline CDR1 and CDR2: SGHRS and YFSETQ. Between the trimmed V and J ends, which lost 2 bases and 2 bases, there was a span of 9 bases. The CDR3 loop spans 14 amino acids.

This clone was recorded a few times. This chain links TRBV25-1 with TRBJ2-7; no reliable D call. CDR1 is MGHDK, CDR2 SYGVNS, per germline. The CDR3 contains 12 residues. Trimming took off 1 base at V and 3 bases at J, with 4 bases between the two ends. The CDR3 DNA reads as TGTGCCAGCAGTGAATCGGGCTACGAGCAGTACTTC. Translating it yields CASSESGYEQYF.

As for this clone: One end of the junction fails to match germline, which may point to a read error. For the CDR3, the DNA is TGTGCCAGCAGTTACTCGCGGGGCAACTTCGCATCCTTCGAGCAGTACTTC. Translated: CASSYSRGNFASFEQYF. V gene TRBV6-2 or TRBV6-3 combines with J gene TRBJ2-7; D is possibly TRBD2 (6 bases). The CDR3 runs 17 residues. Germline V gene sequence: CDR1 MNHEY, CDR2 SVGEGT.

The V gene is TRBV10-3, the J gene TRBJ2-3, with 8 bases aligning to TRBD2. Trimming cost V 6 bases and J 1 base; bases outside gene matches: 6. CDR3 length equals 15 residues. Germline-derived CDR1 and CDR2 are ENHRY and SYGVKD. The CDR3 loop reads CAISGGAKGTDTQYF. DNA for the CDR3: TGTGCCATCAGCGGGGGGGCAAAAGGCACAGATACGCAGTATTTT.

The chain links TRBV5-1 to TRBJ2-7; perhaps TRBD2 as D (6 bases). Germline values: CDR1 SGHRS, CDR2 YFSETQ. CDR3 length equals 14 residues. Trimming removed 2 bases from V and 0 bases from J, with 9 bases in between. The CDR3 nucleotides are TGCGCCAGCAGCTTAAGCGGGTCCTCCTACGAGCAGTACTTC. It specifies CASSLSGSSYEQYF.

V is TRBV2 and J is TRBJ1-1; 7 bases map to TRBD1. This CDR3 region has 14 residues. The germline CDR1 and CDR2 sequences are SNHLY and FYNNEI. J gave up 5 bases and V 4 bases, and 7 bases lay outside the gene matches. CDR3 nucleotide sequence: TGTGCCAGCAGTGTAGGGGGCGCGGGGACTGAAGCTTTCTTT. Its translation is CASSVGGAGTEAFF.

V usage is TRBV30 and J usage is TRBJ1-5; 7 nucleotides align to TRBD1. CDR1 is GTSNPN and CDR2 is SVGIG in the germline V gene (reference sequence). The CDR3 loop spans 13 amino acids. Trimming at V came to 3 bases and at J to 5 bases, leaving 4 bases not matched to a gene. This CDR3 is CAWSPDRDQPQHF. DNA of the CDR3: TGTGCCTGGAGCCCCGACAGGGATCAGCCCCAGCATTTT.

The chain is built from TRBV20-1 and TRBJ2-3; 7 bases align to TRBD2. Germline values: CDR1 DFQATT, CDR2 SNEGSKA (reference sequence). The CDR3 contains 15 residues. V lost 3 bases and J lost 2; bases outside the gene matches: 8. The DNA of the CDR3 is TGCAGTGCTAGTCGACCAGCGGGGTTCACAGATACGCAGTATTTT. As protein: CSASRPAGFTDTQYF.

The V gene is TRBV6-2 or TRBV6-3, the J gene TRBJ2-2; 7 bases map to TRBD1. The V segment lost 0 bases and the J segment 3 bases; nucleotides outside the gene matches: 7. The CDR3 runs to 17 residues. CDR1 MNHEY and CDR2 SVGEGT come from the germline V gene. The CDR3 sequence is CASSYSGQTWDTGELFF. CDR3 nucleotide sequence: TGTGCCAGCAGTTACTCGGGACAGACTTGGGACACCGGGGAGCTGTTTTTT.

This clone was counted a single time. This rearrangement joins TRBV5-8 to TRBJ1-5; D is perhaps TRBD1 (6 bases). This CDR3 is built from 13 residues. Germline V gene data show CDR1 as SGHTS and CDR2 as YDEGEE. Trimming stripped 0 bases from V and 9 bases from J, with 10 bases between. CDR3 bases: TGTGCCAGCAGCTTGGAGGGGGGGGCGCCCCAGCATTTT. It is translated as CASSLEGGAPQHF.

The table lists this clone with a few counts. V and J are TRBV19 and TRBJ1-5; 8 nucleotides line up with TRBD1. Germline-derived CDR1 and CDR2 are LNHDA and SQIVND (reference sequence). With 6 bases clipped from V and 6 bases from J, the junction kept 4 bases outside the gene matches. The CDR3 covers 13 residues. Here the CDR3 reads CASRTQGGQPQHF. Written as DNA, the CDR3 is TGTGCCAGTAGGACACAGGGGGGTCAGCCCCAGCATTTT. Using reference TRBV19 and TRBJ1-5 for the parts outside the CDR3, the full variable domain is DGGITQSPKYLFRKEGQNVTLSCEQNLNHDAMYWYRQDPGQGLRLIYYSQIVNDFQKGDIAEGYSVSREKKESFPLTVTSAQKNPTAFYLCASRTQGGQPQHFGDGTRLSIL.

This chain joins TRBV7-2 and TRBJ1-2; 8 bases line up with TRBD1. V shed 5 bases and J 5 bases; nucleotides not matched to a gene: 16. The CDR3 extends over 17 amino acids. Looked up from germline, CDR1 is SGHTA and CDR2 is FQGNSA. In nucleotides, the CDR3 is TGTGCCAGCAGCCCGGGTTTTGGCAGGGGGCGTTTTTATGGCTACACCTTC. Amino acids: CASSPGFGRGRFYGYTF.

The rearrangement uses TRBV27 and TRBJ2-7; 7 nucleotides agree with TRBD2. This CDR3 is 14 amino acids long. V was clipped by 6 bases and J by 2 bases; unmatched bases: 7. Germline V gene data show CDR1 as MNHEY and CDR2 as SMNVEV (reference sequence). The CDR3 coding sequence is TGTGCCAGCAGGTCAGGGAGGGACGCCTACGAGCAGTACTTC. This gives the protein CASRSGRDAYEQYF.

V gene TRBV7-9 combines with J gene TRBJ2-3; TRBD2 agrees at 8 bases. The CDR3 totals 15 residues. Germline V CDR1 and CDR2: SEHNR, FQNEAQ (reference sequence). J gave up 2 bases and V 5 bases, and 6 bases lay outside the gene matches. Here the CDR3 reads CASSPGLVDTDTQYF. CDR3 coding DNA: TGTGCCAGCAGCCCGGGACTAGTTGACACAGATACGCAGTATTTT.

This sequence joins TRBV6-2 or TRBV6-3 and TRBJ1-1; D gene unclear. The germline gives CDR1 MNHEY, CDR2 SVGEGT. V was pared by 0 bases and J by 4 bases, with 18 bases between. The length of the CDR3 is 17 residues. The CDR3 nucleotides read TGTGCCAGCAGTTACTCGTTTACCCCGGGTGGTGGCACTGAAGCTTTCTTT. Residues: CASSYSFTPGGGTEAFF.

This chain connects TRBV7-2 to TRBJ1-6; 9 nucleotides align to TRBD1. The V gene's germline CDR1 is SGHTA and CDR2 FQGNSA. V lost 1 base, J lost 9 bases, and 1 base stayed unmatched. The CDR3 runs 14 residues. In DNA, the CDR3 is TGTGCCAGCAGCTTAGACAGGGGGCGTTCACCCCTCCACTTT. This sequence encodes CASSLDRGRSPLHF.

The rearrangement uses TRBV6-5 and TRBJ1-1; D is ambiguous. The length of the CDR3 is 14 residues. The ends were cut back, 2 bases at V and 5 bases at J, with 12 bases in the middle. From germline, CDR1 is MNHEY and CDR2 SVGAGI. The CDR3 protein is CASSYGEGRTEAFF. DNA for the CDR3: TGTGCCAGCAGTTACGGTGAAGGGAGGACTGAAGCTTTCTTT.

The chain combines TRBV2 with TRBJ2-1; D may correspond to TRBD1 or TRBD2 (6 bases each). Germline V gives CDR1 SNHLY, CDR2 FYNNEI. With 8 bases removed from V and 7 bases from J, the gap between germline ends came to 18 bases. The CDR3 extends over 14 amino acids. CDR3 sequence (DNA): TGTGCCAGCGGTGGGGGGCCTAATCCGAATGAGCAGTTCTTC. This translates into CASGGGPNPNEQFF.

The chain uses TRBV4-1 and TRBJ1-1; no clear D. Germline V gene lookup returns CDR1 MGHRA and CDR2 YSYEKL. CDR3 length: 15 residues. V shed 3 bases and J shed 1 base, with 12 bases lying between them. CDR3 DNA sequence: TGCGCCAGCAGCCAGATAGGAGGAAGGAACACTGAAGCTTTCTTT. It yields the protein CASSQIGGRNTEAFF.

The gene calls are TRBV20-1 and TRBJ2-4, with 7 bases aligning to TRBD2. CDR1 and CDR2 from the germline V gene are DFQATT and SNEGSKA (reference sequence). This CDR3 has 15 residues. J was trimmed by 6 bases and V by 3 bases; bases with no gene match: 11. In DNA form, the CDR3 reads TGCAGTGCTAGTTCATCGGGGGGTTCGGGAAACATTCAGTACTTC. It specifies CSASSSGGSGNIQYF.

The genes are TRBV5-6 and TRBJ2-1; D may be TRBD2 (5 bases). The V gene's germline CDR1 is SGHDT and CDR2 YYEEEE. This CDR3 has 15 residues. Trimming shortened V by 0 bases and J by 9 bases, and 16 bases separated the two germline ends. The CDR3 is CASSLVGVRLGEQFF. The CDR3 DNA sequence: TGTGCCAGCAGCTTGGTCGGGGTTCGCTTAGGTGAGCAGTTCTTC.

J is TRBJ1-2 and V is TRBV7-9, with TRBD1 matching over 9 bases. CDR1 and CDR2 from the germline V gene are SEHNR and FQNEAQ (reference sequence). This CDR3 spans 15 amino acids. V lost 1 base, J lost 6 bases, and 6 bases stayed unmatched. The DNA of the CDR3 is TGTGCCAGCAGCTTAGAAAATTGGACAGGGGATGGCTACACCTTC. It yields the protein CASSLENWTGDGYTF.

The CDR3, as DNA: TGTGCCAGCAGCCCCAGGGGCCTCCGGGGAACTGAAGCTTTCTTT. It codes for CASSPRGLRGTEAFF. The V gene is TRBV9, the J gene TRBJ1-1; a weak D match, TRBD1 (6 bases). V was trimmed by 4 bases and J by 5 bases, leaving 18 bases between them. The germline CDR1 and CDR2 sequences are SGDLS and YYNGEE. CDR3 size: 15 residues.

J is TRBJ1-5 and V is TRBV7-2, with D possibly being TRBD1 (6 bases). The CDR3 is 15 amino acids. Germline CDR1 is SGHTA and CDR2 is FQGNSA. Trimming removed 5 bases from V and 4 bases from J, with 15 bases in between. The CDR3 bases are TGTGCCAGCAGCCCCGGGACAAGAGAAAATCAGCCCCAGCATTTT. Translated, it gives CASSPGTRENQPQHF.

J is TRBJ2-7 and V is TRBV2; TRBD1 is a possible D gene (7 bases). The CDR3 is made up of 13 amino acids. Germline lookup yields CDR1 SNHLY and CDR2 FYNNEI. The V end lost 11 bases, the J end lost 0 bases, and 14 bases lay between the germline ends. CDR3 in DNA: TGTGCCGGAAGGGGGGACAGCTCCTACGAGCAGTACTTC. This gives the protein CAGRGDSSYEQYF.

V and J are TRBV19 and TRBJ1-2, with D perhaps TRBD1 (6 bases). V lost 8 bases to trimming and J lost 6 bases, with 19 bases between them. Germline V gene lookup returns CDR1 LNHDA and CDR2 SQIVND (reference sequence). The CDR3 is 14 residues long. The CDR3 region has the DNA TGTGCCAGTCTTCCTCTGGCGGGGGCTGATGGCTACACCTTC. Amino acid sequence: CASLPLAGADGYTF.

This chain links TRBV5-6 with TRBJ1-4; maybe TRBD1 (5 bases). CDR1 is SGHDT and CDR2 is YYEEEE in the germline V gene. Trimming took 4 bases from V and 5 from J, leaving 12 bases between them. The CDR3 contains 14 residues. This chain's CDR3 is CASSQGGINEKLFF. In DNA form, the CDR3 reads TGTGCCAGCAGCCAGGGAGGGATCAATGAAAAACTGTTTTTT.

The genes are TRBV4-2 and TRBJ2-1; TRBD2 aligns across 7 bases. Losses at the gene ends were 0 bases for V and 8 bases for J; bases not matched to a gene: 10. Per germline, CDR1 LGHNA and CDR2 YNFKEQ. The CDR3 runs to 16 residues. CDR3 residues: CASSQDRASGADEQFF. In DNA, the CDR3 is TGTGCCAGCAGCCAAGATAGGGCTAGCGGTGCTGATGAGCAGTTCTTC.